This is a list of T cell receptor beta chains from one sample in a study of Graves' ophthalmopathy and Graves' hyperthyroidism. One entry per CDR3 protein results from TCRdb running MiXCR on the multiplex PCR reads. The sample holds hundreds of thousands of distinct CDR3 sequences, 22% seen once. Specimen: peripheral blood. The receptors come from a woman younger than 35 with stable Graves' hyperthyroidism. Some clones in this sample may be carry-over from other donors' samples. Each CDR3 is given with its conserved first and last residue. The D gene is left open where the match is weak. Rows may omit the clone size; those that give it use once, few, many or a size class.

>NA|many|TRBJ2-7|TRBV19
CASRSKGISYEQYF
TGTGCCAGTAGGTCCAAGGGGATCTCCTACGAGCAGTACTTC
>NA|NA|TRBJ1-2|TRBV28
CASSLWGADGYTF
TGTGCCAGCAGTTTATGGGGGGCGGATGGCTACACCTTC
>NA|many|TRBJ2-7|TRBV25-1
CASRGKDSYEQYF
TGTGCCAGCAGGGGTAAAGACTCCTACGAGCAGTACTTC
>NA|few|TRBJ1-3|TRBV4-1
CASSQGWTFGNTIYF
TGCGCCAGCAGCCAAGGATGGACATTTGGAAACACCATATATTTC
>TRBD1|many|TRBJ1-2|TRBV7-2
CASSETGLAVGYTF
TGTGCCAGCAGCGAGACAGGGCTGGCGGTGGGCTACACCTTC
>TRBD1|NA|TRBJ2-5|TRBV29-1
CSSKNRGPFETQYF
TGCAGCTCAAAAAACAGGGGCCCCTTCGAGACCCAGTACTTC
>TRBD1|many|TRBJ2-7|TRBV15
CATSKGTGEYEQYF
TGTGCCACCAGCAAAGGGACAGGGGAATACGAGCAGTACTTC
>NA|NA|TRBJ2-7|TRBV19
CASKVEDTEGYEQYF
TGTGCCAGTAAGGTCGAAGACACCGAGGGCTACGAGCAGTACTTC
>TRBD2|many|TRBJ2-5|TRBV10-1
CASSEGSGGTQETQYF
TGCGCCAGCAGTGAAGGAAGCGGGGGGACCCAAGAGACCCAGTACTTC
>NA|few|TRBJ1-1|TRBV3-1
CASSQELRGKNTEAFF
TGTGCCAGCAGCCAAGAATTAAGGGGGAAGAACACTGAAGCTTTCTTT
>NA|NA|TRBJ2-7|TRBV7-2
CASSIRTTEQYF
TGTGCCAGCAGCATCCGAACTACCGAGCAGTACTTC
>NA|many|TRBJ1-1|TRBV19
CASSIDLAANTEAFF
TGTGCCAGTAGTATAGACTTGGCGGCCAACACTGAAGCTTTCTTT
>NA|few|TRBJ1-1|TRBV3-1
CASSQGAGEAFF
TGTGCCAGCAGCCAAGGGGCAGGGGAAGCTTTCTTT
>NA|many|TRBJ1-2|TRBV12-3/TRBV12-4
CASSWGAGSGYTF
TGTGCCAGCAGTTGGGGGGCCGGGTCCGGCTACACCTTC